This TCR beta chain was sequenced during a study of CD8 T cells in Susac syndrome. The authors reverse transcribed roughly 0.5 to 1 ug RNA with random hexamers. Amplification of TCR beta CDR3 by immunoSEQ multiplex PCR spanned 54 Vbeta and 13 Jbeta. TCRdb re-called the immunoSEQ multiplex PCR reads with MiXCR, one entry per CDR3 protein. The sample includes 200,000 or so distinct CDR3 sequences, roughly 90% of them seen just once. The CDR3 is made up of 11 amino acids. With 3 bases removed from V and 3 bases from J, the gap between germline ends came to 2 bases. TEMRA cells underwent FACS enrichment and CD8+ and CD4+ T cells underwent negative isolation. This clonotype was seen more than once but under ten times.

The sample consisted of CD8+ T cells from PBMCs. This receptor was identified in a human donor with multiple sclerosis. The chain recombines TRBV12-3 or TRBV12-4 with TRBJ1-1; no firm D call. CDR3 amino acids: CASSFDTEAFF. CDR3 sequence (DNA): TGTGCCAGCAGTTTTGACACTGAAGCTTTCTTT.